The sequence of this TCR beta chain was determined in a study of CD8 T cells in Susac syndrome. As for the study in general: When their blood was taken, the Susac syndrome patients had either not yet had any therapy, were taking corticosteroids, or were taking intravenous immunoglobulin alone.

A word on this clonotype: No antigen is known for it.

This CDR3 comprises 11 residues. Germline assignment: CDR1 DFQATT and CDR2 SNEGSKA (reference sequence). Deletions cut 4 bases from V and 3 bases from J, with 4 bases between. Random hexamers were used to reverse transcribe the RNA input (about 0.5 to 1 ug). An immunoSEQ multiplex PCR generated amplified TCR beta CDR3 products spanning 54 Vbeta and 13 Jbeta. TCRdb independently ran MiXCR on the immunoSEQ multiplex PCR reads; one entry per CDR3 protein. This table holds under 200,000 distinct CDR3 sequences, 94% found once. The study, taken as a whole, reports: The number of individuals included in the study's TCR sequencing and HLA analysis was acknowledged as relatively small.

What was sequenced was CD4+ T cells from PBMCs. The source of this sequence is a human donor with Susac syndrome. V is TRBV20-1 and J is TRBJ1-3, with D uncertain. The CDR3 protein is CSATGGNTIYF. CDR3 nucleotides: TGCAGTGCTACCGGTGGAAACACCATATATTTT.